This T cell receptor beta chain stems from a study of CD8+CD57+ T cells in acquired aplastic anemia. In germline, CDR1 is DFQATT, CDR2 SNEGSKA (reference sequence). This CDR3 spans 17 amino acids. The germline V and J ends were trimmed by 1 base and 0 bases, with 18 bases remaining between them. CD8+CD57+ cell expansion, shown by flow cytometry, had occurred in the patients selected for sequencing. Genomic DNA was employed as the template in profiling TCR beta VDJ and CDR3. MiXCR was run by TCRdb on the reads, yielding one entry per CDR3 protein. This table holds approximately 180,000 distinct CDR3 sequences, around 50% found once.

The specimen was sorted CD4+, CD8+, or CD8+CD57+ T cells (not recorded which) from PBMCs. The chain recombines TRBV20-1 with TRBJ2-5; D may be TRBD1 or TRBD2 (5 bases each). This clonotype originated in a human donor with aplastic anemia. CDR3 protein: CSARATAAGAHQETQYF. The CDR3, as DNA: TGCAGTGCTAGAGCTACAGCGGCCGGGGCCCACCAAGAGACCCAGTACTTC.